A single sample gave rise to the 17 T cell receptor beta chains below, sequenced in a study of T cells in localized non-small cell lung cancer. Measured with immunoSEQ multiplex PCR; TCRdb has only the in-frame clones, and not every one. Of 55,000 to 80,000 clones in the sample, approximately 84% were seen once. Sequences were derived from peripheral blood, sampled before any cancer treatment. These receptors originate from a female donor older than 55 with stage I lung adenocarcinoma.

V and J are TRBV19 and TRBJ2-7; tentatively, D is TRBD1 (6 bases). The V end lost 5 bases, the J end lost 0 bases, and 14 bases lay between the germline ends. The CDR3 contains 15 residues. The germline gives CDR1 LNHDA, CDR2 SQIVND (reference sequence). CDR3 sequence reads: CASSLQGQSSYEQYF. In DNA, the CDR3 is TGTGCCAGTAGTCTCCAGGGGCAGAGCTCCTACGAGCAGTACTTC.

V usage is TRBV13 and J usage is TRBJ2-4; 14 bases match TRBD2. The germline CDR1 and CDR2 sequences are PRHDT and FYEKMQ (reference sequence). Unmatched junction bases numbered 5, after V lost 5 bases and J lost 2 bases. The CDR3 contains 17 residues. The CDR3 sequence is CASSPRTSGRTKNIQYF. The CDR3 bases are TGTGCCAGCAGCCCGCGGACTAGCGGGAGGACCAAAAACATTCAGTACTTC.

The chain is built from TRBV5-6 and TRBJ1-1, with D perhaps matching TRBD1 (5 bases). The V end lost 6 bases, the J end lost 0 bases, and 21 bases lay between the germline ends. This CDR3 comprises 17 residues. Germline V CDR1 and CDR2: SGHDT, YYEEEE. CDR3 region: CASTPGLRTNLNTEAFF. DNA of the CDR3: TGTGCCAGCACCCCCGGTCTCAGGACAAATTTGAACACTGAAGCTTTCTTT.

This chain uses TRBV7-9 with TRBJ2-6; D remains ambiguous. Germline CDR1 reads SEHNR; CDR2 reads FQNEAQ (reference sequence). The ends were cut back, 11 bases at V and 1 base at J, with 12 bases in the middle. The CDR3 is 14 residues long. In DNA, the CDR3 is TGTGCCGGTGAGATACAATCTGGGGCCAACGTCCTGACTTTC. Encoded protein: CAGEIQSGANVLTF. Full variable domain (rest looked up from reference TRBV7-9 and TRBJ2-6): DTGVSQNPRHKITKRGQNVTFRCDPISEHNRLYWYRQTLGQGPEFLTYFQNEAQLEKSRLLSDRFSAERPKGSFSTLEIQRTEQGDSAMYLCAGEIQSGANVLTFGAGSRLTVL.

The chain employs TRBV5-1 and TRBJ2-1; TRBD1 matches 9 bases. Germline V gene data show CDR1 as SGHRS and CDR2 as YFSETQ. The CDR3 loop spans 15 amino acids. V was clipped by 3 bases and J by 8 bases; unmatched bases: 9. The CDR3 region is CASSYSGQGFDEQFF. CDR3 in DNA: TGCGCCAGCAGCTATTCGGGACAGGGTTTCGATGAGCAGTTCTTC.

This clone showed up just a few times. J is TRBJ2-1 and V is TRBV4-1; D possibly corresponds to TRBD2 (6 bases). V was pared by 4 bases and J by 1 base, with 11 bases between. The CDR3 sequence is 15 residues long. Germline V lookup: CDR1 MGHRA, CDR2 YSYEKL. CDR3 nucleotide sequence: TGCGCCAGCAGCCCGCGGGGACTTTCCTACAATGAGCAGTTCTTC. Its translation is CASSPRGLSYNEQFF.

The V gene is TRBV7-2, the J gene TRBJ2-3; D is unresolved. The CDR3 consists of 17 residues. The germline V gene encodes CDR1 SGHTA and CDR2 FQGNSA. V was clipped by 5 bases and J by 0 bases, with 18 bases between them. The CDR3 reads CASSAHRKAASTDTQYF. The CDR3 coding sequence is TGTGCCAGCAGCGCACACCGAAAAGCTGCTAGCACAGATACGCAGTATTTT.

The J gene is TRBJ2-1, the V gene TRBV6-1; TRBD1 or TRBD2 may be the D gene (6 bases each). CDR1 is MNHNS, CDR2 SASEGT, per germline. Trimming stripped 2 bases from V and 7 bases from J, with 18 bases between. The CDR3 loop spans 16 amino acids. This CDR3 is CASSESMFLGGNEQFF. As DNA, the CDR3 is TGTGCCAGCAGTGAATCGATGTTTCTAGGGGGGAATGAGCAGTTCTTC.

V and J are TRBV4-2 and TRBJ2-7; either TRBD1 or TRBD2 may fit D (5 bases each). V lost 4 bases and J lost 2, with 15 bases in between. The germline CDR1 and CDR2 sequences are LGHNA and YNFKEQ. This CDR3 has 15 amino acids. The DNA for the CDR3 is TGTGCCAGCAGCCTACCGGGTCAGGGAGCCTACGAGCAGTACTTC. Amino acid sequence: CASSLPGQGAYEQYF.

The CDR3 DNA follows: TGCGCCAGCAGCTTGCCGGGACTAGCGGGCAACACCGGGGAGCTGTTTTTT. Encoded protein: CASSLPGLAGNTGELFF. V is TRBV5-1 and J is TRBJ2-2, with TRBD2 matching over 12 bases. Germline V CDR1 and CDR2: SGHRS, YFSETQ. The CDR3 sequence is 17 residues long. With V trimmed by 1 base and J by 2 bases, 3 bases remained unmatched.

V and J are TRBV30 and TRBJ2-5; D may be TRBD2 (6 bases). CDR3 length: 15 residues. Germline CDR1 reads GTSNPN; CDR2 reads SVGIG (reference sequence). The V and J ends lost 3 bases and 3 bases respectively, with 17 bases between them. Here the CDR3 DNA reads TGTGCCTGGAGAGCGTCTGCTCGGGGGAAAGAGACCCAGTACTTC. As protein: CAWRASARGKETQYF.

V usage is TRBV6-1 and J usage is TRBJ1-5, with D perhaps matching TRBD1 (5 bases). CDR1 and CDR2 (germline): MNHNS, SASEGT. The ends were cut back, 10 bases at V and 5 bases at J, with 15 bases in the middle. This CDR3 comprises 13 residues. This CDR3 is CAIRGGSDQPQHF. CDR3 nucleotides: TGTGCCATCCGGGGGGGTTCGGATCAGCCCCAGCATTTT.

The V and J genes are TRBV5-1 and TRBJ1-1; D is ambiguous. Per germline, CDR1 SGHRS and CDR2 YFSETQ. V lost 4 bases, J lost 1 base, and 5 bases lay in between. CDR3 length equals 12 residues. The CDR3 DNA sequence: TGCGCCAGCAGCCAACGGAACACTGAAGCTTTCTTT. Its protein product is CASSQRNTEAFF.

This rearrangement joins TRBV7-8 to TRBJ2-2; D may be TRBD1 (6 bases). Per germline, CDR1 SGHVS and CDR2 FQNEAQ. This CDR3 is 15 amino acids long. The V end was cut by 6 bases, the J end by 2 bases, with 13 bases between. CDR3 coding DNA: TGTGCCAGCAGAATCAGAGGGGGAAACACCGGGGAGCTGTTTTTT. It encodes CASRIRGGNTGELFF. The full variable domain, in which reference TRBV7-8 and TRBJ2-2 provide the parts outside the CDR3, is GAGVSQSPRYKVAKRGQDVALRCDPISGHVSLFWYQQALGQGPEFLTYFQNEAQLDKSGLPSDRFFAERPEGSVSTLKIQRTQQEDSAVYLCASRIRGGNTGELFFGEGSRLTVL.

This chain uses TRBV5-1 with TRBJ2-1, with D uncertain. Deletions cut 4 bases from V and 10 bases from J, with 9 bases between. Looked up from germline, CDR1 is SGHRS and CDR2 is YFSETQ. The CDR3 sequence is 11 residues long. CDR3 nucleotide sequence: TGCGCCAGCAGCACCTTGGAGGAGCAGTTCTTC. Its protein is CASSTLEEQFF.

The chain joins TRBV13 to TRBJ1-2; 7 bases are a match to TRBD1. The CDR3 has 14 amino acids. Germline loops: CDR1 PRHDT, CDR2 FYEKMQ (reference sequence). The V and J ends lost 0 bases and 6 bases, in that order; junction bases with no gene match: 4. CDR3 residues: CASSLGQGFNGYTF. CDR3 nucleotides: TGTGCCAGCAGCTTAGGACAGGGGTTTAATGGCTACACCTTC.

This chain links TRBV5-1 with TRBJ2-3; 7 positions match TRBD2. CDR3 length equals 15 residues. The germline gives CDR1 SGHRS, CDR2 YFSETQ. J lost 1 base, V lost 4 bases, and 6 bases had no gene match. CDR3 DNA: TGCGCCAGCAGCGTCATACTAGCGCGCACAGATACGCAGTATTTT. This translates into CASSVILARTDTQYF.